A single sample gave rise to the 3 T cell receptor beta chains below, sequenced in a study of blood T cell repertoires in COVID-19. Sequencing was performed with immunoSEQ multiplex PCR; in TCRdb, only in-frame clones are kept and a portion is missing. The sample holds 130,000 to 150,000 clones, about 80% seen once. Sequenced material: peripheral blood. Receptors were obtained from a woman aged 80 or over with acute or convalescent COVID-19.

CDR3 amino acids: CASSQDGQGAGEQYF. CDR3 nucleotide sequence: TGCGCCAGCAGCCAAGATGGCCAGGGGGCTGGGGAGCAGTACTTC. The V and J genes are TRBV4-3 and TRBJ2-7; 8 nucleotides agree with TRBD1. With V trimmed by 0 bases and J by 7 bases, 8 bases remained unmatched. The CDR3 is made up of 15 amino acids. Germline-derived CDR1 and CDR2 are LGHNA and YSLEER.

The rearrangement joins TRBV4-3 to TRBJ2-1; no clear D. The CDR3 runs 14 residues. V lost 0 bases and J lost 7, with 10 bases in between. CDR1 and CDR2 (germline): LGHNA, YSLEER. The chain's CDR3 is CASSQDSNENEQFF. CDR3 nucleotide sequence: TGCGCCAGCAGCCAAGATTCAAACGAGAATGAGCAGTTCTTC.

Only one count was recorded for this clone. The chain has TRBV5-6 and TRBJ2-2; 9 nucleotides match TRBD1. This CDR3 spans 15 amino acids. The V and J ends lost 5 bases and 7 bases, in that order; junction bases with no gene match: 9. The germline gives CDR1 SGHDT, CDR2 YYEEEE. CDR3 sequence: CASRSGTGSNGELFF. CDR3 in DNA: TGTGCCAGCAGATCCGGGACAGGGAGTAACGGGGAGCTGTTTTTT.